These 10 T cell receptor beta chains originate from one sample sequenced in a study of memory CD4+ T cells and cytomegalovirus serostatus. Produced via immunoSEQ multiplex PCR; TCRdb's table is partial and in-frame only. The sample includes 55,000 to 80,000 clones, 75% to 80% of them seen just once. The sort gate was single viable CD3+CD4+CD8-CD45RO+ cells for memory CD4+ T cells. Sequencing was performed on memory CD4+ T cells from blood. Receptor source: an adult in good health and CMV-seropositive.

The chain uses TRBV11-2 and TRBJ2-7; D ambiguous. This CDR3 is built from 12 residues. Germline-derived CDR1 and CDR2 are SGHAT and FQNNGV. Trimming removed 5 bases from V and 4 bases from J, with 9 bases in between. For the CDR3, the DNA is TGTGCCAGCAGCCAACATCTATACGAGCAGTACTTC. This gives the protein CASSQHLYEQYF.

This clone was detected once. The DNA for the CDR3 is TGTGCCAGCAGTTGGGGGCTTAACACTGAAGCTTTCTTT. Residues: CASSWGLNTEAFF. The gene calls are TRBV7-3 and TRBJ1-1, with TRBD1 as a possible D gene (6 bases). This CDR3 comprises 13 residues. Germline V gene sequence: CDR1 SGHTA, CDR2 FQGTGA. V shed 6 bases and J shed 2 bases, with 10 bases lying between them.

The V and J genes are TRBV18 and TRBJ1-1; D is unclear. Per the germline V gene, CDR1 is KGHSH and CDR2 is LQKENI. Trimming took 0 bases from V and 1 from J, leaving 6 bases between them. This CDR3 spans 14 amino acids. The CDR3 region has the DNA TGTGCCAGCTCACCACCCCCTGGGAACACTGAAGCTTTCTTT. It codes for CASSPPPGNTEAFF.

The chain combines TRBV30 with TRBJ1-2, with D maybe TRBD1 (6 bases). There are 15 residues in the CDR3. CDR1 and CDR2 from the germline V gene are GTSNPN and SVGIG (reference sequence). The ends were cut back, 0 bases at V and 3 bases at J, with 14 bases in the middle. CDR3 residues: CAWSVRGTRDYGYTF. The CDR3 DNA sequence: TGTGCCTGGAGTGTACGAGGGACAAGGGACTATGGCTACACCTTC.

CDR3 region: CASALQGNYGYTF. The CDR3 nucleotides read TGTGCCAGCGCACTACAGGGGAACTATGGCTACACCTTC. The chain carries TRBV18 and TRBJ1-2; TRBD1 agrees at 7 bases. Germline V gives CDR1 KGHSH, CDR2 LQKENI. Germline trimming cut 8 bases from V and 2 bases from J; bases unmatched to any gene: 5. This CDR3 is built from 13 residues.

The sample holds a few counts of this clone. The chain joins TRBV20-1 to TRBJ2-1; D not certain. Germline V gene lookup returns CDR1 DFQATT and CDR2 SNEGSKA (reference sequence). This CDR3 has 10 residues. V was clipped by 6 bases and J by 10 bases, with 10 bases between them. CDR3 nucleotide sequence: TGCAGTGCGCCTCGCTTCGAGCAGTTCTTC. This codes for CSAPRFEQFF.

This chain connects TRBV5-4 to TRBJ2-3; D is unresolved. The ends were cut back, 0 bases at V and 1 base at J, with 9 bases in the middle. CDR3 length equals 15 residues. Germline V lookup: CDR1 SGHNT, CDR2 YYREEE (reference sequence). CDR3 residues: CASSLDFKGTDTQYF. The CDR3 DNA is TGTGCCAGCAGCTTGGATTTTAAGGGCACAGATACGCAGTATTTT.

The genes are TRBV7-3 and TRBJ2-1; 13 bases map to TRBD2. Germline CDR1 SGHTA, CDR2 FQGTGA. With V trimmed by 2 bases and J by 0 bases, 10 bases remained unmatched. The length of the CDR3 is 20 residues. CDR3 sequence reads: CASSLRGGGLAGSSYNEQFF. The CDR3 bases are TGTGCCAGCAGCTTACGGGGTGGGGGACTAGCGGGGAGCTCCTACAATGAGCAGTTCTTC.

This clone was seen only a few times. The CDR3 region is CAWSVGQGINEQFF. The DNA for the CDR3 is TGTGCCTGGAGTGTGGGACAGGGTATAAATGAGCAGTTCTTC. The chain carries TRBV30 and TRBJ2-1; 9 bases match TRBD1. The CDR3 totals 14 residues. The V gene's germline CDR1 is GTSNPN and CDR2 SVGIG (reference sequence). With 0 bases clipped from V and 7 bases from J, the junction kept 4 bases outside the gene matches.

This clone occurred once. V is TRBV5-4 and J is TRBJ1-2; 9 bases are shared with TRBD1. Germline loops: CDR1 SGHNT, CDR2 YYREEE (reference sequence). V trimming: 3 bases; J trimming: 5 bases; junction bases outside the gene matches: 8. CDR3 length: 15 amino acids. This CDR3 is CASSSPGQGPYGYTF. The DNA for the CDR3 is TGTGCCAGCAGCTCGCCGGGACAGGGACCTTATGGCTACACCTTC.